Presented here are 23 T cell receptor beta chains from one specimen sequenced in a study of T-cell reconstitution after alpha-beta-depleted transplantation in children. Unique molecular identifiers were incorporated into the prepared TCRbeta library. TCRdb itself ran the PCR reads through MiXCR, one entry per CDR3 protein. Of about 610,000 distinct CDR3 sequences in the sample, roughly 10% were seen once. This specimen consisted of PBMCs from the stem cell graft donor, obtained from the stem cell graft. The receptors were sampled from a human donor who donated a stem cell graft to a child with acute myeloid leukemia.

At least ten counts were recorded for this clonotype. The genes are TRBV29-1 and TRBJ2-5; the match to TRBD1 covers 7 bases. Trimming at V came to 7 bases and at J to 4 bases, leaving 9 bases not matched to a gene. This CDR3 region has 13 residues. The germline V gene encodes CDR1 SQVTM and CDR2 ANQGSEA. In DNA, the CDR3 is TGCAGCGCAACAGGGGTGGGTGGAGAGACCCAGTACTTC. Encoded protein: CSATGVGGETQYF.

In this sample, this clonotype turned up many times. The J gene is TRBJ1-6, the V gene TRBV20-1, with 7 bases matching TRBD1. The junction had 11 bases not matched to a gene; V was cut back by 5 bases and J by 10 bases. The germline CDR1 and CDR2 sequences are DFQATT and SNEGSKA (reference sequence). This CDR3 has 14 residues. This CDR3 is CSAPTGSVISPLHF. As DNA, the CDR3 is TGCAGTGCTCCGACAGGGTCTGTAATCTCACCCCTCCACTTT.

This clonotype has just a few counts. The chain uses TRBV5-1 and TRBJ2-5; 10 nucleotides agree with TRBD1. The ends lost 0 bases at V and 4 bases at J; junction bases unmatched: 6. The germline CDR1 and CDR2 sequences are SGHRS and YFSETQ. CDR3 length: 16 amino acids. The DNA for the CDR3 is TGCGCCAGCAGCTTGGCCTCGACAGGGGGCCCAGAGACCCAGTACTTC. It encodes CASSLASTGGPETQYF.

V is TRBV19 and J is TRBJ2-1; D is possibly TRBD1 (6 bases). The CDR3 sequence is 15 residues long. Trimming removed 3 bases from V and 0 bases from J, with 9 bases in between. Germline V lookup: CDR1 LNHDA, CDR2 SQIVND (reference sequence). The DNA of the CDR3 is TGTGCCAGTAGTATTGGGACACGCTCCTACAATGAGCAGTTCTTC. Its protein is CASSIGTRSYNEQFF.

This clonotype was found a few times. The V call is TRBV20-1, the J call TRBJ2-1; the match to TRBD2 covers 14 bases. Germline V gene data show CDR1 as DFQATT and CDR2 as SNEGSKA (reference sequence). This CDR3 has 17 amino acids. Unmatched junction bases numbered 8, after V lost 5 bases and J lost 2 bases. CDR3 nucleotides: TGCAGTGCTCCGGGACTAGCGGGAGTGGGGACCTACAATGAGCAGTTCTTC. Translating it yields CSAPGLAGVGTYNEQFF.

This sequence joins TRBV20-1 and TRBJ2-3; TRBD2 aligns across 8 bases. The length of the CDR3 is 14 residues. After removal of 8 bases from V and 1 base from J, the junction contained 8 bases not matched to a gene. In germline, CDR1 is DFQATT, CDR2 SNEGSKA (reference sequence). CDR3 residues: CSSLVGLGTDTQYF. In nucleotides, the CDR3 is TGCAGTTCACTAGTGGGACTAGGCACAGATACGCAGTATTTT.

The V and J genes are TRBV2 and TRBJ1-1, with D possibly matching TRBD1 (5 bases). Germline V gives CDR1 SNHLY, CDR2 FYNNEI. V was trimmed by 3 bases and J by 2 bases, leaving 13 bases between them. The CDR3 contains 15 residues. This CDR3 reads CASSDRAGQNTEAFF. Here the CDR3 DNA reads TGTGCCAGCAGTGATAGGGCAGGACAAAACACTGAAGCTTTCTTT.

J is TRBJ2-6 and V is TRBV7-2, with D unresolved. Germline V CDR1 and CDR2: SGHTA, FQGNSA. This CDR3 is 14 amino acids long. V lost 4 bases, J lost 3 bases, and 7 bases lay in between. CDR3 residues: CASSSTLGANVLTF. CDR3 in DNA: TGTGCCAGCAGCTCCACCCTTGGGGCCAACGTCCTGACTTTC. The variable domain in full, with the rest retrieved from reference TRBV7-2 and TRBJ2-6, is GAGVSQSPSNKVTEKGKDVELRCDPISGHTALYWYRQSLGQGLEFLIYFQGNSAPDKSGLPSDRFSAERTGGSVSTLTIQRTQQEDSAVYLCASSSTLGANVLTFGAGSRLTVL.

This clonotype was observed at least ten times. J is TRBJ1-2 and V is TRBV5-1, with D unresolved. Germline CDR1 and CDR2: SGHRS and YFSETQ. V was cut by 5 bases and J by 0 bases, with 14 bases left in between. The CDR3 loop spans 15 amino acids. In DNA form, the CDR3 reads TGCGCCAGCAGAGTGGCCGGCGACACTAACTATGGCTACACCTTC. It is translated as CASRVAGDTNYGYTF.

This clonotype was seen only a few times. This rearrangement joins TRBV6-1 to TRBJ2-1; possibly TRBD2 for D (7 bases). Germline V gene lookup returns CDR1 MNHNS and CDR2 SASEGT. V was trimmed by 1 base and J by 14 bases, leaving 15 bases between them. The CDR3 runs 13 residues. The DNA of the CDR3 is TGTGCCAGCAGTGAAGGAGGGGGGGAACGAGAGTTCTTC. This codes for CASSEGGGEREFF.

This clonotype was picked up a small number of times. The rearrangement uses TRBV2 and TRBJ2-3; TRBD2 aligns across 7 bases. The CDR3 is 14 residues long. Germline V gene data show CDR1 as SNHLY and CDR2 as FYNNEI. The J segment lost 9 bases and the V segment lost 3 bases, leaving 9 bases of the junction unmatched. The CDR3 nucleotides read TGTGCCAGCAGTGAGCAGCGGGAAGGAGGGACGCAGTATTTT. Translated: CASSEQREGGTQYF. Looking up the rest from reference TRBV2 and TRBJ2-3 gives the full variable domain: EPEVTQTPSHQVTQMGQEVILRCVPISNHLYFYWYRQILGQKVEFLVSFYNNEISEKSEIFDDQFSVERPDGSNFTLKIRSTKLEDSAMYFCASSEQREGGTQYFGPGTRLTVL.

The CDR3 region has the DNA TGTGCCACTACGAGCGGGGGTCGTGATAATTCACCCCTCCACTTT. This encodes CATTSGGRDNSPLHF. The rearrangement joins TRBV12-3 or TRBV12-4 to TRBJ1-6; the D gene is possibly TRBD1 (5 bases). The V and J ends lost 10 bases and 5 bases respectively, with 18 bases between them. There are 15 residues in the CDR3.

The V and J genes are TRBV7-9 and TRBJ2-2, with 9 bases lining up with TRBD1. The CDR3 loop spans 16 amino acids. V was clipped by 6 bases and J by 6 bases; unmatched bases: 11. The germline gives CDR1 SEHNR, CDR2 FQNEAQ (reference sequence). The CDR3 is CASRHTGTGYAGELFF. As DNA, the CDR3 is TGTGCCAGCAGACACACCGGGACAGGGTATGCCGGGGAGCTGTTTTTT.

This clonotype has a count of ten or more. The chain carries TRBV7-2 and TRBJ2-5; 8 positions agree with TRBD2. CDR3 length: 14 residues. The germline gives CDR1 SGHTA, CDR2 FQGNSA. Unmatched junction bases numbered 7, after V lost 6 bases and J lost 4 bases. In nucleotides, the CDR3 is TGTGCCAGCAGGGTCGGGAGGGCCGGAGAGACCCAGTACTTC. This translates into CASRVGRAGETQYF.

This clonotype was seen a handful of times. The rearrangement links TRBV7-9 to TRBJ2-1; 8 nucleotides match TRBD2. V dropped 3 bases and J dropped 9; count of bases not matched to a gene: 10. This CDR3 has 15 amino acids. The germline V gene has CDR1 SEHNR and CDR2 FQNEAQ (reference sequence). The CDR3 DNA is TGTGCCAGCAGCTTTATTAGCGGGACCCCGCGTGAGCAGTTCTTC. Its protein product is CASSFISGTPREQFF.

This clonotype was counted a few times. This chain uses TRBV5-1 with TRBJ2-5, with a tentative D call TRBD2 (6 bases). Trimming removed 3 bases from V and 5 bases from J, with 17 bases in between. CDR3 length: 15 amino acids. CDR1 and CDR2 (germline): SGHRS, YFSETQ. This chain's CDR3 is CASSSAGDRGETQYF. CDR3 in DNA: TGCGCCAGCAGCTCAGCCGGAGATCGGGGGGAGACCCAGTACTTC.

The chain is built from TRBV15 and TRBJ1-5; D gene uncertain. This CDR3 is 14 amino acids long. Trimming stripped 1 base from V and 5 bases from J, with 9 bases between. Germline CDR1 LNHNV, CDR2 YYDKDF (reference sequence). CDR3 in DNA: TGTGCCACCAGCAGAGGAGGGATAGATCAGCCCCAGCATTTT. Amino acid sequence: CATSRGGIDQPQHF. The full variable domain, rest sourced from reference TRBV15 and TRBJ1-5, is DAMVIQNPRYQVTQFGKPVTLSCSQTLNHNVMYWYQQKSSQAPKLLFHYYDKDFNNEADTPDNFQSRRPNTSFCFLDIRSPGLGDTAMYLCATSRGGIDQPQHFGDGTRLSIL.

The chain recombines TRBV29-1 with TRBJ2-5; TRBD2 matches 12 bases. The CDR3 extends over 15 amino acids. Germline lookup yields CDR1 SQVTM and CDR2 ANQGSEA. Trimming cost V 4 bases and J 5 bases; bases outside gene matches: 8. CDR3 in amino acids: CSVGNLAGGQETQYF. Written as DNA, the CDR3 is TGCAGCGTTGGTAACCTAGCGGGAGGGCAGGAGACCCAGTACTTC. Full variable domain (rest looked up from reference TRBV29-1 and TRBJ2-5): SAVISQKPSRDICQRGTSLTIQCQVDSQVTMMFWYRQQPGQSLTLIATANQGSEATYESGFVIDKFPISRPNLTFSTLTVSNMSPEDSSIYLCSVGNLAGGQETQYFGPGTRLLVL.

In this sample, this clonotype turned up once. The J gene is TRBJ2-7, the V gene TRBV21-1; no check of the table's D call, TRBD2, against the DNA was made. TRBV21-1 is reported as a pseudogene. The CDR3 is 17 residues long. CDR3 nucleotides: TGTGCCAGCAGCAAAGCCAGCGGGAGAGGTTCAACCTACGAGCAGTACTTC. It specifies CASSKASGRGSTYEQYF.

The chain is built from TRBV9 and TRBJ1-6; no firm D call. Germline CDR1 SGDLS, CDR2 YYNGEE. CDR3 length: 17 amino acids. Trimming removed 0 bases at V and 0 bases at J, with 10 bases between. CDR3 in amino acids: CASSVEPGSSYNSPLHF. In nucleotides, the CDR3 is TGTGCCAGCAGCGTAGAGCCCGGGAGCTCCTATAATTCACCCCTCCACTTT.

This clonotype was seen repeatedly, ten times or more. The chain employs TRBV5-6 and TRBJ2-7; 8 bases are shared with TRBD2. CDR1 and CDR2 from the germline V gene are SGHDT and YYEEEE. This CDR3 has 16 amino acids. V gave up 0 bases and J gave up 2 bases; unmatched junction bases: 7. CDR3 loop: CASSLELAERPYEQYF. The CDR3, as DNA: TGTGCCAGCAGCTTGGAACTAGCGGAAAGACCCTACGAGCAGTACTTC.

The chain recombines TRBV4-2 with TRBJ1-1; D is ambiguous. Germline CDR1 reads LGHNA; CDR2 reads YNFKEQ. The CDR3 length is 15 residues. The germline V and J ends were trimmed by 0 bases and 6 bases, with 14 bases remaining between them. CDR3 in amino acids: CASSQDLSLEPEAFF. Written as DNA, the CDR3 is TGTGCCAGCAGCCAAGATTTATCCTTGGAGCCTGAAGCTTTCTTT.

This clonotype turned up a few times. The chain carries TRBV5-1 and TRBJ2-5, with TRBD2 matching over 9 bases. Germline CDR1 reads SGHRS; CDR2 reads YFSETQ. Unmatched junction bases numbered 9, after V lost 1 base and J lost 5 bases. The CDR3 covers 16 residues. The CDR3 is CASSLLPSGKEETQYF. Here the CDR3 DNA reads TGCGCCAGCAGCTTGTTGCCTAGCGGGAAAGAGGAGACCCAGTACTTC.